Presented here are 30 T cell receptor beta chains from one specimen sequenced in a study of T cells after posttransplantation cyclophosphamide. Methotrexate plus calcineurin inhibitor accompanied controls' myeloablative marrow transplants; sampling was 1 year later. The repertoire was sequenced with immunoSEQ multiplex PCR; TCRdb's copy has only in-frame clones and lacks some. The sample consists of 23,000 or so clones, approximately 86% of them appearing once. The starting material was PBMCs, obtained 362 days after allogeneic stem cell transplant with calcineurin inhibitor and methotrexate. These receptors came from a female patient aged 25-40 years who received an allogeneic stem cell transplant from an unrelated donor, was CMV-positive, and had acute and chronic GVHD. Some T cells may trace back to the graft donor.

The chain recombines TRBV7-2 with TRBJ2-7; perhaps TRBD1 as D (6 bases). The germline V gene encodes CDR1 SGHTA and CDR2 FQGNSA. The CDR3 covers 13 residues. V was shortened by 2 bases and J by 6 bases, with 11 bases between the two germline ends. Written as DNA, the CDR3 is TGTGCCAGCAGCTTATTACGGACAGTCGAGCAGTACTTC. It codes for CASSLLRTVEQYF.

The J gene is TRBJ1-2, the V gene TRBV7-9, with D unclear. The CDR3 totals 14 residues. Trimming took 1 base from V and 4 from J, leaving 10 bases between them. CDR1 is SEHNR and CDR2 is FQNEAQ in the germline V gene (reference sequence). Written as DNA, the CDR3 is TGTGCCAGCAGCTTAGAGCGGGCAGGCTATGGCTACACCTTC. It translates to CASSLERAGYGYTF.

The chain's CDR3 is CASSPQVGALEQYF. For the CDR3, the DNA is TGTGCCAGCAGCCCCCAGGTGGGGGCTCTCGAGCAGTACTTC. This rearrangement joins TRBV9 to TRBJ2-5; perhaps TRBD1 as D (6 bases). The J call could be wrong; TRBJ2-7 is a better fit for the DNA end. This CDR3 has 14 residues. Germline CDR1 reads SGDLS; CDR2 reads YYNGEE.

V gene TRBV5-1 combines with J gene TRBJ2-3; D gene ambiguous. This CDR3 spans 13 amino acids. The V gene's germline CDR1 is SGHRS and CDR2 YFSETQ. V was trimmed by 4 bases and J by 4 bases, leaving 10 bases between them. CDR3 region: CASSVSGADTQYF. The CDR3 DNA sequence: TGCGCCAGCAGCGTTAGTGGAGCAGATACGCAGTATTTT. Based on the CDR3 plus reference TRBV5-1 and TRBJ2-3, the full variable domain is KAGVTQTPRYLIKTRGQQVTLSCSPISGHRSVSWYQQTPGQGLQFLFEYFSETQRNKGNFPGRFSGRQFSNSRSEMNVSTLELGDSALYLCASSVSGADTQYFGPGTRLTVL.

This chain joins TRBV4-2 and TRBJ2-3, with a possible D match to TRBD2 (5 bases). The germline V and J ends were trimmed by 1 base and 4 bases, with 15 bases remaining between them. The CDR3 covers 16 residues. Germline V gene lookup returns CDR1 LGHNA and CDR2 YNFKEQ. The CDR3: CASSQGLRGVADTQYF. The CDR3 DNA follows: TGTGCCAGCAGCCAAGGTTTACGGGGTGTGGCAGATACGCAGTATTTT.

This chain uses TRBV30 with TRBJ1-5, with D uncertain. CDR3 size: 14 residues. CDR1 and CDR2 from the germline V gene are GTSNPN and SVGIG (reference sequence). The V gene lost 7 bases and the J gene lost 9 bases, with 22 bases spanning the gap. CDR3 loop: CAFGGGEQFGPQHF. The CDR3 region has the DNA TGTGCCTTCGGAGGCGGGGAACAATTTGGGCCCCAGCATTTT. Filled out from reference TRBV30 and TRBJ1-5, the complete variable domain reads SQTIHQWPATLVQPVGSPLSLECTVEGTSNPNLYWYRQAAGRGLQLLFYSVGIGQISSEVPQNLSASRPQDRQFILSSKKLLLSDSGFYLCAFGGGEQFGPQHFGDGTRLSIL.

This clone was seen only once. The rearrangement uses TRBV11-1 and TRBJ1-6; D may be TRBD1 (5 bases). This CDR3 region has 15 residues. Germline loops: CDR1 SGHAT, CDR2 FQDESV (reference sequence). V was clipped by 5 bases and J by 2 bases, with 10 bases between them. The CDR3: CASSLGPTYNSPLHF. The CDR3 bases are TGTGCCAGCAGCCTGGGGCCAACCTATAATTCACCCCTCCACTTT. The full variable domain, its missing parts supplied by reference TRBV11-1 and TRBJ1-6, is EAEVAQSPRYKITEKSQAVAFWCDPISGHATLYWYRQILGQGPELLVQFQDESVVDDSQLPKDRFSAERLKGVDSTLKIQPAELGDSAMYLCASSLGPTYNSPLHFGNGTRLTVT.

The chain links TRBV27 to TRBJ1-5, with 8 bases matching TRBD1. Unmatched junction bases numbered 10, after V lost 8 bases and J lost 1 base. Looked up from germline, CDR1 is MNHEY and CDR2 is SMNVEV (reference sequence). The CDR3 is 16 amino acids. CDR3 nucleotide sequence: TGTGCCAGCCGTGACAGGGGTCGGTTGAGCAATCAGCCCCAGCATTTT. It encodes CASRDRGRLSNQPQHF.

J is TRBJ2-5 and V is TRBV27; 7 bases fit TRBD1. Trimming at V came to 5 bases and at J to 4 bases, leaving 4 bases not matched to a gene. Looked up from germline, CDR1 is MNHEY and CDR2 is SMNVEV (reference sequence). The CDR3 covers 13 residues. The CDR3 nucleotides read TGTGCCAGCAGTGGCTACAGGGGAGAGACCCAGTACTTC. Protein: CASSGYRGETQYF.

CDR3 DNA: TGTGCCGGAGAGCGGGGGATAGTTGAGACCCAGTACTTC. Its protein is CAGERGIVETQYF. The genes are TRBV2 and TRBJ2-5; TRBD2 aligns across 8 bases. The CDR3 sequence is 13 residues long. V was clipped by 11 bases and J by 5 bases; unmatched bases: 10. CDR1 and CDR2 (germline): SNHLY, FYNNEI.

This clone was counted a few times. V and J are TRBV7-2 and TRBJ2-5; TRBD1 agrees at 9 bases. V lost 4 bases to trimming and J lost 3 bases; unmatched junction nucleotides: 3. The CDR3 length is 14 residues. Germline values: CDR1 SGHTA, CDR2 FQGNSA. Here the CDR3 reads CASSYGQGKETQYF. The CDR3 DNA reads TGTGCCAGCAGCTACGGACAGGGGAAAGAGACCCAGTACTTC.

This clone was seen just once. The chain employs TRBV28 and TRBJ2-2, with D tentatively TRBD1 (6 bases). Looked up from germline, CDR1 is MDHEN and CDR2 is SYDVKM. This CDR3 spans 15 amino acids. V lost 7 bases to trimming and J lost 7 bases, with 19 bases between them. The CDR3 DNA reads TGTGCCAGCATTTACTCCGGGACAACTCACGGGGAGCTGTTTTTT. This codes for CASIYSGTTHGELFF.

CDR3 DNA: TGTGCCAGCAGCGAACTAGTGTCAGATACGCAGTATTTT. It encodes CASSELVSDTQYF. V is TRBV9 and J is TRBJ2-3, with D perhaps TRBD2 (5 bases). V dropped 3 bases and J dropped 4 bases, with 9 bases sitting between them. Per the germline V gene, CDR1 is SGDLS and CDR2 is YYNGEE. The CDR3 is 13 amino acids.

CDR3 nucleotides: TGTGCCAGCAGCGTCCGGAGAGAAAAACTGTTTTTT. The encoded protein is CASSVRREKLFF. This rearrangement joins TRBV9 to TRBJ1-4; no clear D gene. Germline-derived CDR1 and CDR2 are SGDLS and YYNGEE. V was trimmed by 2 bases and J by 8 bases, leaving 7 bases between them. CDR3 length: 12 amino acids.

This clone has just a few counts. The genes are TRBV30 and TRBJ2-3, with TRBD2 matching over 7 bases. V dropped 5 bases and J dropped 4; count of bases not matched to a gene: 6. In germline, CDR1 is GTSNPN, CDR2 SVGIG (reference sequence). The CDR3 covers 13 residues. In DNA, the CDR3 is TGTGCCTGGGGCCGACTAGCCGCAGATACGCAGTATTTT. As protein: CAWGRLAADTQYF.

The chain is built from TRBV11-2 and TRBJ2-2, with 7 bases matching TRBD1. Per the germline V gene, CDR1 is SGHAT and CDR2 is FQNNGV. V lost 5 bases, J lost 2 bases, and 8 bases stayed unmatched. CDR3 length: 16 residues. CDR3 region: CASSHRQGTNTGELFF. CDR3 bases: TGTGCCAGCAGCCACAGACAGGGAACCAACACCGGGGAGCTGTTTTTT.

The chain combines TRBV5-6 with TRBJ2-7, with 9 bases that match TRBD1. Per the germline V gene, CDR1 is SGHDT and CDR2 is YYEEEE. With 2 bases clipped from V and 4 bases from J, the junction kept 4 bases outside the gene matches. The CDR3 runs 14 residues. The CDR3 region has the DNA TGTGCCAGCAGCTTTGGGACAGGGTTTTACGAGCAGTACTTC. Its translation: CASSFGTGFYEQYF.

This chain connects TRBV28 to TRBJ2-1; 10 nucleotides agree with TRBD1. The CDR3 is 16 amino acids. V was pared by 7 bases and J by 6 bases, with 12 bases of the junction left unmatched. The germline V gene has CDR1 MDHEN and CDR2 SYDVKM. DNA for the CDR3: TGTGCCAGCACCCATGGAGGGACAGGGGCTTTCAATGAGCAGTTCTTC. It is translated as CASTHGGTGAFNEQFF. Based on the CDR3 plus reference TRBV28 and TRBJ2-1, the full variable domain is DVKVTQSSRYLVKRTGEKVFLECVQDMDHENMFWYRQDPGLGLRLIYFSYDVKMKEKGDIPEGYSVSREKKERFSLILESASTNQTSMYLCASTHGGTGAFNEQFFGPGTRLTVL.

The rearrangement uses TRBV10-1 and TRBJ2-5; TRBD2 aligns across 11 bases. CDR3 length: 17 residues. Germline V lookup: CDR1 WNHNN, CDR2 SYGVQD (reference sequence). The V and J ends lost 1 base and 0 bases, in that order; junction bases with no gene match: 4. The CDR3 DNA reads as TGCGCCAGCAGTGAGTTCGCTAGCGGGGGGTACCAAGAGACCCAGTACTTC. Amino acid sequence: CASSEFASGGYQETQYF.

This chain connects TRBV14 to TRBJ2-1; 9 positions match TRBD2. V was pared by 6 bases and J by 15 bases, with 9 bases of the junction left unmatched. The CDR3 runs 12 residues. The germline gives CDR1 SGHDN, CDR2 FVKESK. Written as DNA, the CDR3 is TGTGCCAGCAGTGGCCCGGGACTAGCTACGTTCTTC. Translation: CASSGPGLATFF.

The genes are TRBV6-1 and TRBJ2-7; perhaps TRBD2 as D (5 bases). Germline V lookup: CDR1 MNHNS, CDR2 SASEGT. V was cut by 7 bases and J by 0 bases, with 10 bases left in between. The length of the CDR3 is 13 residues. The CDR3 spells CASKRWSSYEQYF. Written as DNA, the CDR3 is TGTGCCAGCAAGCGGTGGAGCTCCTACGAGCAGTACTTC.

The chain employs TRBV19 and TRBJ2-7; 8 bases match TRBD2. Germline values: CDR1 LNHDA, CDR2 SQIVND (reference sequence). J gave up 0 bases and V 6 bases, and 7 bases lay outside the gene matches. The CDR3 is 15 amino acids. CDR3 in DNA: TGTGCCAGTAGAGAGGTAGCGGGGTCCTCCTACGAGCAGTACTTC. Encoded protein: CASREVAGSSYEQYF. The variable domain in full, completed from reference TRBV19 and TRBJ2-7, reads DGGITQSPKYLFRKEGQNVTLSCEQNLNHDAMYWYRQDPGQGLRLIYYSQIVNDFQKGDIAEGYSVSREKKESFPLTVTSAQKNPTAFYLCASREVAGSSYEQYFGPGTRLTVT.

The rearrangement uses TRBV7-8 and TRBJ2-5, with D possibly TRBD1 on 5 matching bases. Matching the DNA end better, TRBJ2-7 makes the J call doubtful. The CDR3 has 13 amino acids. Germline assignment: CDR1 SGHVS and CDR2 FQNEAQ. CDR3 sequence: CASSRQGSYEQYF. The CDR3 DNA follows: TGTGCCAGCAGCCGGCAGGGTTCCTACGAGCAGTACTTC.

Turning to this clone: This sample includes further DNA sequences coding for the same CDR3. The rearrangement links TRBV9 to TRBJ1-1; 9 nucleotides match TRBD1. Germline lookup yields CDR1 SGDLS and CDR2 YYNGEE. V shed 2 bases and J 2 bases; nucleotides not matched to a gene: 1. The CDR3 contains 14 residues. In nucleotides, the CDR3 is TGTGCCAGCAGCGTGGGACAGGGCAACACTGAAGCTTTCTTT. It codes for CASSVGQGNTEAFF.

The chain employs TRBV18 and TRBJ1-5; 7 bases line up with TRBD1. Per germline, CDR1 KGHSH and CDR2 LQKENI. This CDR3 has 16 amino acids. Trimming at V came to 4 bases and at J to 3 bases, leaving 9 bases not matched to a gene. The CDR3 region is CASSRTRDSLNQPQHF. CDR3 nucleotides: TGTGCCAGCTCACGAACCCGGGACAGCCTCAATCAGCCCCAGCATTTT.

The V gene is TRBV6-1, the J gene TRBJ1-3; D call uncertain. Germline V lookup: CDR1 MNHNS, CDR2 SASEGT. V lost 4 bases and J 0 bases, leaving 10 bases between the germline ends. The CDR3 is 15 residues long. The CDR3 DNA reads as TGTGCCAGCAGTGTAGTGGTTCACTCTGGAAACACCATATATTTT. This encodes CASSVVVHSGNTIYF.

This clone is labeled medium-sized. The rearrangement joins TRBV6-5 to TRBJ1-1; TRBD1 might be the D (6 bases). The CDR3 runs to 15 residues. CDR1 is MNHEY, CDR2 SVGAGI, per germline. V was clipped by 5 bases and J by 4 bases, with 17 bases between them. The CDR3 sequence is CASSLVQGYFTEAFF. Here the CDR3 DNA reads TGTGCCAGCAGTCTAGTACAGGGATATTTCACTGAAGCTTTCTTT.

This clone appeared a single time. This chain connects TRBV29-1 to TRBJ2-7, with D tentatively TRBD1 (5 bases). CDR1 SQVTM and CDR2 ANQGSEA come from the germline V gene. The V gene lost 5 bases and the J gene lost 2 bases, with 7 bases spanning the gap. The CDR3 contains 11 residues. For the CDR3, the DNA is TGCAGCGTTAAGGACACCTACGAGCAGTACTTC. This translates into CSVKDTYEQYF.

This clone appeared once. This chain links TRBV28 with TRBJ1-5, with D uncertain. The CDR3 consists of 11 residues. Germline V lookup: CDR1 MDHEN, CDR2 SYDVKM. V lost 6 bases to trimming and J lost 4 bases, with 4 bases between them. DNA for the CDR3: TGTGCCAGCAGCCTGAATCAGCCCCAGCATTTT. Protein sequence: CASSLNQPQHF.

V and J are TRBV29-1 and TRBJ2-7; 7 bases are a match to TRBD1. Germline CDR1 reads SQVTM; CDR2 reads ANQGSEA. V gave up 4 bases and J gave up 3 bases; unmatched junction bases: 3. This CDR3 comprises 12 residues. The CDR3 coding sequence is TGCAGCGTTGGCCGGGACAGCTACGAGCAGTACTTC. This gives the protein CSVGRDSYEQYF.